Below, 28 T cell receptor beta chains from the same sample are listed, as sequenced in a study of OX40 agonist ivuxolimab in advanced cancers. Here immunoSEQ multiplex PCR was the method, and the copy in TCRdb shows in-frame clones only, minus some. The sample has some 99,000 clones, roughly 91% seen once. The sample consisted of CD4+ or CD8+ T cells sorted from blood, taken in a trial of the OX40 agonist ivuxolimab. The source is an adult with an advanced solid tumor such as melanoma, head and neck, liver or kidney cancer.

The chain recombines TRBV5-1 with TRBJ2-1; 7 nucleotides agree with TRBD2. Trimming took 0 bases from V and 6 from J; bases not matched to a gene: 9. The CDR3 runs to 16 residues. Germline CDR1 is SGHRS and CDR2 is YFSETQ. In DNA form, the CDR3 reads TGCGCCAGCAGCTTGGATGGGGAGGGATTAGTCAATGAGCAGTTCTTC. This sequence encodes CASSLDGEGLVNEQFF.

The V and J genes are TRBV10-3 and TRBJ2-7; no reliable D call. Germline V lookup: CDR1 ENHRY, CDR2 SYGVKD. Trimming took 7 bases from V and 7 from J, leaving 26 bases between them. This CDR3 is 16 amino acids long. The CDR3 DNA reads TGTGCCATCAAGGAGACGACGGGCAGTCACTACTGGGAGCAGTACTTC. Translating gives CAIKETTGSHYWEQYF.

Here the CDR3 reads CASSLQGVGTEAFF. The CDR3 DNA follows: TGTGCCAGCAGCCTACAGGGTGTTGGGACTGAAGCTTTCTTT. The rearrangement uses TRBV7-9 and TRBJ1-1; perhaps TRBD1 as D (6 bases). This CDR3 comprises 14 residues. V was cut by 5 bases and J by 5 bases, with 15 bases left in between. Germline values: CDR1 SEHNR, CDR2 FQNEAQ (reference sequence).

This chain joins TRBV7-2 and TRBJ2-5; D might be TRBD2 (6 bases). There are 14 residues in the CDR3. From germline, CDR1 is SGHTA and CDR2 FQGNSA. The V gene lost 2 bases and the J gene lost 2 bases, with 9 bases spanning the gap. CDR3 sequence reads: CASSLSGVQETQYF. The CDR3 DNA reads as TGTGCCAGCAGCTTATCGGGAGTACAAGAGACCCAGTACTTC.

Here the CDR3 reads CATSRHILAGATTDTQYF. Here the CDR3 DNA reads TGTGCCACCAGCAGACATATACTAGCGGGAGCGACCACAGATACGCAGTATTTT. This rearrangement joins TRBV15 to TRBJ2-3; 11 bases match TRBD2. The CDR3 is 18 residues long. The V gene's germline CDR1 is LNHNV and CDR2 YYDKDF (reference sequence). The V gene end was trimmed by 2 bases and the J gene end by 2 bases; junction bases not matched to a gene: 9.

The count of this clone is one. The chain joins TRBV19 to TRBJ2-7; tentatively, D is TRBD1 (6 bases). Germline lookup yields CDR1 LNHDA and CDR2 SQIVND (reference sequence). With 6 bases removed from V and 7 bases from J, the gap between germline ends came to 13 bases. The length of the CDR3 is 12 residues. CDR3 sequence: CASSPTGYEQYF. The CDR3 nucleotides are TGTGCCAGTAGCCCGACAGGTTATGAGCAGTACTTC.

This chain connects TRBV6-6 to TRBJ2-7; 7 nucleotides match TRBD2. The CDR3 consists of 13 residues. The V and J ends lost 2 bases and 4 bases, in that order; junction bases with no gene match: 2. Germline V gene sequence: CDR1 MNHNY, CDR2 SVGAGI (reference sequence). CDR3 DNA sequence: TGTGCCAGCAGTTACGGGGGGGTATACGAGCAGTACTTC. Amino acid sequence: CASSYGGVYEQYF.

As regards this clone: Different DNA sequences within this sample yield the same CDR3. This chain connects TRBV18 to TRBJ1-1; TRBD1 is a possible D gene (5 bases). V lost 3 bases, J lost 6 bases, and 8 bases lay in between. The CDR3 has 12 residues. CDR1 and CDR2 (germline): KGHSH, LQKENI. CDR3 DNA: TGTGCCAGCTCACCGGGGCAGGCTGAAGCTTTCTTT. This translates into CASSPGQAEAFF.

This chain connects TRBV16 to TRBJ2-1; D not resolved. This CDR3 has 15 amino acids. The V end lost 0 bases, the J end lost 2 bases, and 8 bases lay between the germline ends. Germline lookup yields CDR1 KGHSY and CDR2 FQNENV. This CDR3 reads CASSQSASAYNEQFF. As DNA, the CDR3 is TGTGCCAGCAGCCAATCGGCGAGCGCCTACAATGAGCAGTTCTTC.

This chain joins TRBV28 and TRBJ2-7, with 9 bases lining up with TRBD2. CDR3 length: 19 residues. Germline V lookup: CDR1 MDHEN, CDR2 SYDVKM. Trimming took 2 bases from V and 0 from J; bases not matched to a gene: 14. The CDR3 reads CASSLVIGLARGDSYEQYF. The CDR3 DNA is TGTGCCAGCAGTTTAGTAATTGGACTAGCGAGGGGGGACTCCTACGAGCAGTACTTC.

The chain employs TRBV11-3 and TRBJ2-5; 7 bases align to TRBD2. J was trimmed by 5 bases and V by 1 base; bases with no gene match: 10. The length of the CDR3 is 16 residues. In germline, CDR1 is SGHNT, CDR2 YENEEA. CDR3 DNA: TGTGCCAGCAGCTTAGGTAGCGGGTCCGAGGCGGAGACCCAGTACTTC. Its protein product is CASSLGSGSEAETQYF.

The CDR3 protein is CASSISGDEKLFF. CDR3 nucleotides: TGTGCCAGTAGTATATCAGGGGACGAAAAACTGTTTTTT. V and J are TRBV19 and TRBJ1-4, with D tentatively TRBD1 (6 bases). Trimming took 2 bases from V and 8 from J, leaving 9 bases between them. The CDR3 consists of 13 residues. CDR1 and CDR2 (germline): LNHDA, SQIVND (reference sequence).

V and J are TRBV6-5 and TRBJ1-2; D ambiguous. The CDR3 is 13 amino acids. Germline CDR1 is MNHEY and CDR2 is SVGAGI. V shed 1 base and J shed 2 bases, with 5 bases lying between them. The CDR3 region is CASSYWENYGYTF. The CDR3 DNA follows: TGTGCCAGCAGTTACTGGGAGAACTATGGCTACACCTTC.

The rearrangement links TRBV19 to TRBJ1-2; 7 bases match TRBD1. Losses at the gene ends were 7 bases for V and 4 bases for J; bases not matched to a gene: 12. Per germline, CDR1 LNHDA and CDR2 SQIVND (reference sequence). The CDR3 sequence is 15 residues long. CDR3 amino acids: CASTPGTESIYGYTF. The CDR3, as DNA: TGTGCCAGTACCCCCGGGACAGAATCCATCTATGGCTACACCTTC.

The rearrangement joins TRBV6-4 to TRBJ2-7; D is perhaps TRBD2 (6 bases). The V gene lost 6 bases and the J gene lost 2 bases, with 14 bases spanning the gap. This CDR3 spans 14 amino acids. CDR1 and CDR2 (germline): MRHNA, SNTAGT. Here the CDR3 reads CASRRDPGPYEQYF. Written as DNA, the CDR3 is TGTGCCAGCAGGCGGGACCCCGGGCCCTACGAGCAGTACTTC.

The V and J genes are TRBV18 and TRBJ1-1; maybe TRBD1 (6 bases). The V end was cut by 6 bases, the J end by 3 bases, with 14 bases between. The length of the CDR3 is 14 residues. Germline assignment: CDR1 KGHSH and CDR2 LQKENI. The CDR3 region has the DNA TGTGCCAGCTCCCCCACCAGGGGAGACACTGAAGCTTTCTTT. Translated, it gives CASSPTRGDTEAFF.

This clone showed up just once. V and J are TRBV5-1 and TRBJ2-7; TRBD2 might be the D (6 bases). The CDR3 runs 16 residues. V was pared by 4 bases and J by 1 base, with 18 bases between. Germline V lookup: CDR1 SGHRS, CDR2 YFSETQ. CDR3 in DNA: TGCGCCAGCAGCGACCCAAGGCGGGGAGGATCCTACGAGCAGTACTTC. Translation gives CASSDPRRGGSYEQYF.

The chain carries TRBV5-1 and TRBJ1-5, with 10 positions matching TRBD1. Germline V lookup: CDR1 SGHRS, CDR2 YFSETQ. Trimming took 4 bases from V and 5 from J; bases not matched to a gene: 6. This CDR3 has 15 amino acids. Here the CDR3 DNA reads TGCGCCAGCAGCCTCCTCGGACAGGGGGATCAGCCCCAGCATTTT. Translated, it gives CASSLLGQGDQPQHF.

V is TRBV28 and J is TRBJ2-7; D tentatively fits TRBD1 or TRBD2 (6 bases each). The CDR3 sequence is 13 residues long. Trimming cost V 9 bases and J 2 bases, with 14 bases left between them. The germline gives CDR1 MDHEN, CDR2 SYDVKM. CDR3 sequence: CASLRGVTYEQYF. The DNA for the CDR3 is TGTGCCAGTCTTAGGGGGGTAACCTACGAGCAGTACTTC.

The chain carries TRBV29-1 and TRBJ2-1; TRBD2 matches 9 bases. This CDR3 contains 14 residues. V lost 4 bases and J lost 3; bases outside the gene matches: 4. The germline V gene encodes CDR1 SQVTM and CDR2 ANQGSEA. CDR3 region: CSVVSSGVYNEQFF. DNA of the CDR3: TGCAGCGTTGTCTCTAGCGGGGTCTACAATGAGCAGTTCTTC.

The V gene is TRBV7-6, the J gene TRBJ1-1; TRBD1 agrees at 9 bases. The length of the CDR3 is 13 residues. Germline V lookup: CDR1 SGHVS, CDR2 FNYEAQ. J lost 8 bases, V lost 5 bases, and 6 bases had no gene match. The CDR3 loop reads CASSLRGQGEAFF. The CDR3 nucleotides read TGTGCCAGCAGCCTCCGAGGACAGGGGGAAGCTTTCTTT.

The chain recombines TRBV7-3 with TRBJ2-1; TRBD2 agrees at 8 bases. Germline CDR1 SGHTA, CDR2 FQGTGA. With V trimmed by 3 bases and J by 9 bases, 10 bases remained unmatched. The CDR3 is made up of 15 amino acids. In DNA, the CDR3 is TGTGCCAGCAGCTTGGTTGGCGGGAGGAAGGGTGAGCAGTTCTTC. Residues: CASSLVGGRKGEQFF.

V usage is TRBV7-9 and J usage is TRBJ1-4, with 7 nucleotides matching TRBD1. J lost 4 bases, V lost 3 bases, and 2 bases had no gene match. Per germline, CDR1 SEHNR and CDR2 FQNEAQ (reference sequence). This CDR3 is built from 14 residues. The CDR3 DNA sequence: TGTGCCAGCAGCTTTGGACAGGATAATGAAAAACTGTTTTTT. This translates into CASSFGQDNEKLFF.

CDR3 residues: CSGRDINKNIQYF. CDR3 in DNA: TGCAGTGGGAGGGATATAAACAAAAACATTCAGTACTTC. The rearrangement links TRBV29-1 to TRBJ2-4; the match to TRBD2 covers 7 bases. Germline assignment: CDR1 SQVTM and CDR2 ANQGSEA. CDR3 length equals 13 residues.

V usage is TRBV27 and J usage is TRBJ1-5; no firm D call. The V end lost 5 bases, the J end lost 4 bases, and 9 bases lay between the germline ends. Germline V gene data show CDR1 as MNHEY and CDR2 as SMNVEV (reference sequence). The CDR3 spans 13 residues. This CDR3 is CASSPNRNQPQHF. The CDR3 region has the DNA TGTGCCAGCAGTCCGAACCGGAATCAGCCCCAGCATTTT.

In this sample, this clone turned up once. The chain couples TRBV9 to TRBJ2-3, with D possibly matching TRBD2 (5 bases). The germline CDR1 and CDR2 sequences are SGDLS and YYNGEE. The CDR3 has 17 residues. Trimming cost V 0 bases and J 3 bases, with 17 bases left between them. As DNA, the CDR3 is TGTGCCAGCAGCGTAGTGGGGTTCCGGGATGTAACAGATACGCAGTATTTT. Amino acids: CASSVVGFRDVTDTQYF.

The genes are TRBV7-9 and TRBJ2-7; the match to TRBD2 covers 7 bases. With 2 bases clipped from V and 0 bases from J, the junction kept 4 bases outside the gene matches. Germline V gives CDR1 SEHNR, CDR2 FQNEAQ (reference sequence). This CDR3 contains 15 residues. In DNA, the CDR3 is TGTGCCAGCAGCTTACTAGCGGACCGCTCCTACGAGCAGTACTTC. Protein sequence: CASSLLADRSYEQYF.

The chain is built from TRBV29-1 and TRBJ2-7; 12 nucleotides match TRBD2. The junction had 9 bases not matched to a gene; V was cut back by 4 bases and J by 5 bases. CDR3 size: 15 residues. CDR1 and CDR2 from the germline V gene are SQVTM and ANQGSEA. CDR3 sequence reads: CSVALRLAGANEQYF. For the CDR3, the DNA is TGCAGCGTTGCCTTAAGACTAGCGGGAGCCAACGAGCAGTACTTC.